These 10 T cell receptor beta chains originate from one sample sequenced in a study of T-cell reconstitution after alpha-beta-depleted transplantation in children. The authors prepared the TCRbeta library with unique molecular identifiers. Via MiXCR, TCRdb re-called the PCR reads, giving one row per CDR3 protein. Here the sample spans 800,000 to 1,000,000 distinct CDR3 sequences, roughly 29% being singletons. Sample: PBMCs, mostly from graft donor cells, taken 360 days after TCRalphabeta/CD19-depleted stem cell transplant. The receptor source for this set is a boy under two years old who had a stem cell transplant for SCID, so the T cells may come from the graft donor.

The table lists this clonotype with a few counts. The chain couples TRBV6-1 to TRBJ2-7; D may match TRBD1 or TRBD2 (5 bases each). V was pared by 1 base and J by 4 bases, with 14 bases between. Looked up from germline, CDR1 is MNHNS and CDR2 is SASEGT. This CDR3 has 15 residues. DNA of the CDR3: TGTGCCAGCAGTGAAGAACGGGGCTTGAGGTACGAGCAGTACTTC. Protein product: CASSEERGLRYEQYF.

The chain combines TRBV5-5 with TRBJ1-6; 7 positions agree with TRBD1. CDR1 and CDR2 from the germline V gene are SGHKS and YYEKEE (reference sequence). The V and J ends lost 4 bases and 5 bases, in that order; junction bases with no gene match: 6. CDR3 size: 15 residues. This chain's CDR3 is CASSPVGGNNSPLHF. The CDR3 region has the DNA TGTGCCAGCAGCCCCGTAGGGGGCAATAATTCACCCCTCCACTTT.

J is TRBJ2-3 and V is TRBV7-2, with a weak D call TRBD2 (5 bases). The ends were cut back, 0 bases at V and 9 bases at J, with 7 bases in the middle. CDR1 is SGHTA and CDR2 is FQGNSA in the germline V gene. The CDR3 loop spans 12 amino acids. The DNA of the CDR3 is TGTGCCAGCAGCTTAGCCCTAGCCACGCAGTATTTT. Its protein product is CASSLALATQYF.

This clonotype occurred a few times. The rearrangement uses TRBV4-2 and TRBJ2-5; tentatively, D is TRBD1 (8 bases). The V end was cut by 4 bases, the J end by 7 bases, with 28 bases between. The CDR3 loop spans 18 amino acids. CDR1 LGHNA and CDR2 YNFKEQ come from the germline V gene. The CDR3 DNA reads TGTGCCAGCAGCCCGGGGGGCCTGCAGACGGGACAGGAGAGGACCCAGTACTTC. Its protein product is CASSPGGLQTGQERTQYF.

In its sample, this clonotype was seen a few times. V gene TRBV11-2 combines with J gene TRBJ2-1; D remains ambiguous. The CDR3 consists of 11 residues. Trimming removed 3 bases from V and 15 bases from J, with 12 bases in between. Germline-derived CDR1 and CDR2 are SGHAT and FQNNGV. In DNA form, the CDR3 reads TGTGCCAGCAGCTTTTCCGCTCATCCGTTCTTC. It encodes CASSFSAHPFF.

The table lists this clonotype with a few counts. This chain uses TRBV5-1 with TRBJ1-6, with D unresolved. Trimming pared 0 bases from V and 7 bases from J, leaving 8 bases between. This CDR3 is built from 14 residues. Germline values: CDR1 SGHRS, CDR2 YFSETQ. The CDR3 region is CASSLERPNSPLHF. The CDR3 coding sequence is TGCGCCAGCAGCTTGGAGAGACCAAATTCACCCCTCCACTTT.

The rearrangement joins TRBV20-1 to TRBJ1-2; D gene unclear. Germline V gene lookup returns CDR1 DFQATT and CDR2 SNEGSKA (reference sequence). The CDR3 is 15 amino acids. Trimming pared 0 bases from V and 0 bases from J, leaving 11 bases between. CDR3 bases: TGCAGTGCTAGAGATCGCTCGACACCTAACTATGGCTACACCTTC. It yields the protein CSARDRSTPNYGYTF.

The V call is TRBV13, the J call TRBJ2-3; 9 bases fit TRBD1. Germline loops: CDR1 PRHDT, CDR2 FYEKMQ (reference sequence). The CDR3 runs to 15 residues. Trimming removed 5 bases from V and 6 bases from J; junction bases left unmatched: 9. The CDR3 nucleotides are TGTGCCAGCAGCGTCTGGGACAGGGAGGGGGATACGCAGTATTTT. This gives the protein CASSVWDREGDTQYF.

CDR3 bases: TGTGCCAGCAGTGCCCATGGGATGGGTACAAACACCGGGGAGCTGTTTTTT. It yields the protein CASSAHGMGTNTGELFF. This rearrangement joins TRBV6-2 or TRBV6-3 to TRBJ2-2; D call uncertain. Trimming pared 5 bases from V and 2 bases from J, leaving 18 bases between. The CDR3 totals 17 residues. CDR1 MNHEY and CDR2 SVGEGT come from the germline V gene.

This rearrangement joins TRBV20-1 to TRBJ2-1; a possible D gene is TRBD2 (5 bases). The CDR3 runs 11 residues. Germline lookup yields CDR1 DFQATT and CDR2 SNEGSKA (reference sequence). The germline V and J ends were trimmed by 3 bases and 14 bases, with 14 bases remaining between them. The CDR3 sequence: CSARLSVVEFF. CDR3 sequence (DNA): TGCAGTGCTAGGCTTAGCGTGGTGGAGTTCTTC.